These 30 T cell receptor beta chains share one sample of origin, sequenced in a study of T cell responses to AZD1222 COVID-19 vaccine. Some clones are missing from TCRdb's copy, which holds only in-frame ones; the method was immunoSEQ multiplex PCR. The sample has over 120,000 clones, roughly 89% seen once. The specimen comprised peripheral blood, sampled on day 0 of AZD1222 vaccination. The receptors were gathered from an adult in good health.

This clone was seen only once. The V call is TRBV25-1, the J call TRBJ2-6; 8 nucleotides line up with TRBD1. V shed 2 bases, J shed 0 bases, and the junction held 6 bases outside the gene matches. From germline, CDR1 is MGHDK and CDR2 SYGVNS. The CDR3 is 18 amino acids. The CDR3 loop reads CASSERRTGFSGANVLTF. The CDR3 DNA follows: TGTGCCAGCAGTGAAAGGAGGACAGGGTTCTCTGGGGCCAACGTCCTGACTTTC.

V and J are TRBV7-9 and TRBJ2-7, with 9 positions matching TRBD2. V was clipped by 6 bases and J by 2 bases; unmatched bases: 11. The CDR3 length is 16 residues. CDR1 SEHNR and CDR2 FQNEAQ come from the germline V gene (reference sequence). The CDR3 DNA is TGTGCCAGCAGTCCGGCCTTAGCGGGGGAGACCTACGAGCAGTACTTC. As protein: CASSPALAGETYEQYF.

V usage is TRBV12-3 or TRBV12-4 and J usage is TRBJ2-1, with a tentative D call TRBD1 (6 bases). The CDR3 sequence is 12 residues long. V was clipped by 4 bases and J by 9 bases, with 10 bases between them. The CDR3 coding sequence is TGTGCCAGCAGTTCACAGGGTAGTGAGCAGTTCTTC. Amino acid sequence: CASSSQGSEQFF.

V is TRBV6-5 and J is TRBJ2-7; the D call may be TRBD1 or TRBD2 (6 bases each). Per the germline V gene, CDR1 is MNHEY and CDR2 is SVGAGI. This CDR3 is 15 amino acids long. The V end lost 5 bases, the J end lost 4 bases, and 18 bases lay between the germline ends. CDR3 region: CASSRPRLGGYEQYF. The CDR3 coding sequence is TGTGCCAGCAGTCGTCCCCGACTAGGGGGTTACGAGCAGTACTTC.

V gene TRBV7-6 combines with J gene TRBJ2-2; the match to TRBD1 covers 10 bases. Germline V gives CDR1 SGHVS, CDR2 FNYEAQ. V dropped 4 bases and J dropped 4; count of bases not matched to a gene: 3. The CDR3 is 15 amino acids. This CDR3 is CASSSGQGFTGELFF. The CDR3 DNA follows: TGTGCCAGCAGCTCGGGACAGGGGTTCACCGGGGAGCTGTTTTTT.

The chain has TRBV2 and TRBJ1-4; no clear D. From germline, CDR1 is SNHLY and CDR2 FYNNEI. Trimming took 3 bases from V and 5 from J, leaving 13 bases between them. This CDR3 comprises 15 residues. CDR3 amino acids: CASSDWGAENEKLFF. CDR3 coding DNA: TGTGCCAGCAGTGACTGGGGAGCCGAGAATGAAAAACTGTTTTTT. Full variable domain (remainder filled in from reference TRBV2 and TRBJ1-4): EPEVTQTPSHQVTQMGQEVILRCVPISNHLYFYWYRQILGQKVEFLVSFYNNEISEKSEIFDDQFSVERPDGSNFTLKIRSTKLEDSAMYFCASSDWGAENEKLFFGSGTQLSVL.

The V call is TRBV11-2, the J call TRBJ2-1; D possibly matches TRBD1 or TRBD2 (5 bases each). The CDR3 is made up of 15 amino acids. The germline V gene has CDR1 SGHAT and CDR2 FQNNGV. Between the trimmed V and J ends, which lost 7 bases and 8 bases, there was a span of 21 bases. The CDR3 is CASTSLGVRGDEQFF. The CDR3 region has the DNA TGTGCCAGCACCTCCCTGGGGGTGAGGGGAGATGAGCAGTTCTTC.

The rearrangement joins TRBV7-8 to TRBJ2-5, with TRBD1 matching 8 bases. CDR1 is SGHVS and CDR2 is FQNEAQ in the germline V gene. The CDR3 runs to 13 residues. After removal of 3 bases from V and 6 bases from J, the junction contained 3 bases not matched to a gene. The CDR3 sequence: CASSFQGAKTQYF. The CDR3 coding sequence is TGTGCCAGCAGCTTTCAGGGGGCAAAGACCCAGTACTTC.

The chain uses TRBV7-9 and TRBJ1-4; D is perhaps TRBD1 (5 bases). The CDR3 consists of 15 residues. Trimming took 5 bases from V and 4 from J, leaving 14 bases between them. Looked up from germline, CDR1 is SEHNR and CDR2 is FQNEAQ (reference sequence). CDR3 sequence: CASSPSTDFNEKLFF. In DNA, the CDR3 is TGTGCCAGCAGCCCGTCGACAGACTTTAATGAAAAACTGTTTTTT. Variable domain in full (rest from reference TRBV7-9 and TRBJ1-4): DTGVSQNPRHKITKRGQNVTFRCDPISEHNRLYWYRQTLGQGPEFLTYFQNEAQLEKSRLLSDRFSAERPKGSFSTLEIQRTEQGDSAMYLCASSPSTDFNEKLFFGSGTQLSVL.

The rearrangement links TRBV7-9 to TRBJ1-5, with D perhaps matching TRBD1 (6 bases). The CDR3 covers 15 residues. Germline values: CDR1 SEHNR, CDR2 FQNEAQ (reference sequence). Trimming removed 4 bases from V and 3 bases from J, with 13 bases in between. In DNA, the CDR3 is TGTGCCAGCAGCTCCGACAGGCACTCCAATCAGCCCCAGCATTTT. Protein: CASSSDRHSNQPQHF.

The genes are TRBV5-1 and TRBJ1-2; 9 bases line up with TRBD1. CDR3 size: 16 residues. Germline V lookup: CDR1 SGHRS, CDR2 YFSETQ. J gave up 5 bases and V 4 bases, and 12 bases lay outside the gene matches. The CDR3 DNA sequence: TGCGCCAGCAGCCTTCAACCGGGACAGGGAATTTATGGCTACACCTTC. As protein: CASSLQPGQGIYGYTF.

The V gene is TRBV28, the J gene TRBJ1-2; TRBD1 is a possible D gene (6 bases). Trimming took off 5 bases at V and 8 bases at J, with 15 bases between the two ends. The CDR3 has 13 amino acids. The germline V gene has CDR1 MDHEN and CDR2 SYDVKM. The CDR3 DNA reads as TGTGCCAGCAGTGACCAGTCAGGGGACGGCTACACCTTC. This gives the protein CASSDQSGDGYTF.

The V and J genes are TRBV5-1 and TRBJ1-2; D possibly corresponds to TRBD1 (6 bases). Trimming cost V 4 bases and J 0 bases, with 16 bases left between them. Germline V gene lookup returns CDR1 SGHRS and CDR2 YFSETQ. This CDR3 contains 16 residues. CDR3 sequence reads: CASSETTGNPNYGYTF. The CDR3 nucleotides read TGCGCCAGCAGCGAAACTACAGGGAATCCTAACTATGGCTACACCTTC.

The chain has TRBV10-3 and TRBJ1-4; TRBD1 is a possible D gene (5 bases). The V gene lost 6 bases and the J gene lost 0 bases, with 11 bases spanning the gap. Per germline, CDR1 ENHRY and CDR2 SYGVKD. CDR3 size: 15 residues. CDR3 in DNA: TGTGCCATCAGCCCGGACACTGCAACTAATGAAAAACTGTTTTTT. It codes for CAISPDTATNEKLFF.

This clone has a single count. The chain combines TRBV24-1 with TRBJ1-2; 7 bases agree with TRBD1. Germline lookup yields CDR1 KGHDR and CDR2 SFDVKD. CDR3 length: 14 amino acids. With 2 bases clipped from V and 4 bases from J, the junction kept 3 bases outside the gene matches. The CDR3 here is CATSDSGGLYGYTF. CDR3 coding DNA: TGTGCCACCAGTGATTCAGGGGGACTCTATGGCTACACCTTC.

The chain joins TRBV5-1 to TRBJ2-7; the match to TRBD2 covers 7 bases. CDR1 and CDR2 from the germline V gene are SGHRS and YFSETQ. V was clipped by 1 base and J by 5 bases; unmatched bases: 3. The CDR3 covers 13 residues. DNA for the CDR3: TGCGCCAGCAGCTTGTCGGGGGGAGACGAGCAGTACTTC. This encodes CASSLSGGDEQYF.

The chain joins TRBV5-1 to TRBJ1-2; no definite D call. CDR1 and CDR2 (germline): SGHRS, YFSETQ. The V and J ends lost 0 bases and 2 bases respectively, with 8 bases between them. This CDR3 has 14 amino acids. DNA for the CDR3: TGCGCCAGCAGCTTGGTGGCGCAAAACTATGGCTACACCTTC. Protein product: CASSLVAQNYGYTF. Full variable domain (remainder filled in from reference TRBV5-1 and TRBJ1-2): KAGVTQTPRYLIKTRGQQVTLSCSPISGHRSVSWYQQTPGQGLQFLFEYFSETQRNKGNFPGRFSGRQFSNSRSEMNVSTLELGDSALYLCASSLVAQNYGYTFGSGTRLTVV.

CDR3 residues: CASSLEISAYEQYF. CDR3 DNA sequence: TGTGCCAGCAGCTTGGAGATATCCGCCTACGAGCAGTACTTC. The J gene is TRBJ2-7, the V gene TRBV5-6; no clear D gene. The CDR3 contains 14 residues. Trimming pared 0 bases from V and 2 bases from J, leaving 9 bases between. CDR1 is SGHDT, CDR2 YYEEEE, per germline.

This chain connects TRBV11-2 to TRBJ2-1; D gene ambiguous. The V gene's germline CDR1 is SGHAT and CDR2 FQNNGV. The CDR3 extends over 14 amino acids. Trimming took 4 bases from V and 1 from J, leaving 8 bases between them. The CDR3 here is CASSSRVSYNEQFF. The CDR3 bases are TGTGCCAGCAGCTCACGGGTTTCCTACAATGAGCAGTTCTTC. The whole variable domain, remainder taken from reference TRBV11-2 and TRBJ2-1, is EAGVAQSPRYKIIEKRQSVAFWCNPISGHATLYWYQQILGQGPKLLIQFQNNGVVDDSQLPKDRFSAERLKGVDSTLKIQPAKLEDSAVYLCASSSRVSYNEQFFGPGTRLTVL.

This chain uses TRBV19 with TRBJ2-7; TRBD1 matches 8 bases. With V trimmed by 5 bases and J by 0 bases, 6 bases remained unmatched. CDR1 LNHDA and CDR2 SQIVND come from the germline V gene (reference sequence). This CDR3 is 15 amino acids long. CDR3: CASSSRTGSSYEQYF. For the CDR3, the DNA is TGTGCCAGTAGTTCCCGGACAGGGAGCTCCTACGAGCAGTACTTC.

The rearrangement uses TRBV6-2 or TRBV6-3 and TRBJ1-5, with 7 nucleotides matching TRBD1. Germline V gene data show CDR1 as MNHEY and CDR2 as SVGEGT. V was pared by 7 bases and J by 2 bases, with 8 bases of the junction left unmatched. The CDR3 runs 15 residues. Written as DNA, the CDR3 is TGTGCCAGCAACCCCGGGACAGCGGGCAATCAGCCCCAGCATTTT. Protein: CASNPGTAGNQPQHF.

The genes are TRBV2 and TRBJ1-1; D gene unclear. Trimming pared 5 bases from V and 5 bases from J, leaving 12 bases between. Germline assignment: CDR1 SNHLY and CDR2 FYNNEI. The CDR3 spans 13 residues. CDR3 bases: TGTGCCAGCAGTCCGGAACTCCGGACTGAAGCTTTCTTT. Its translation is CASSPELRTEAFF.

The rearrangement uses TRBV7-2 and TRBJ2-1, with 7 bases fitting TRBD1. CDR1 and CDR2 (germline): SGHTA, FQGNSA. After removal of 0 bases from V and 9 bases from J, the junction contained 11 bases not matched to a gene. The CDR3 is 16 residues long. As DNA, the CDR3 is TGTGCCAGCAGCTTAGCACGAGTCAAGACAGGGAGTGAGCAGTTCTTC. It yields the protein CASSLARVKTGSEQFF.

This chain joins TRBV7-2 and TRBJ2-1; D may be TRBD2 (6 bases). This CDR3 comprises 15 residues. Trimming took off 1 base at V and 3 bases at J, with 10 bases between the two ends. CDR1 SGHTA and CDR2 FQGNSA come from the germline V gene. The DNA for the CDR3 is TGTGCCAGCAGCTTAGTAGGGACTGACTACAATGAGCAGTTCTTC. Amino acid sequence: CASSLVGTDYNEQFF.

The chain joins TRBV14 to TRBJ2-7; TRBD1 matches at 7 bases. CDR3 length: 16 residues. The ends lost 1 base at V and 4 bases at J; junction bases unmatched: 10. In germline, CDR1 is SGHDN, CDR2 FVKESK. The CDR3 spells CASSQGPGQYRYEQYF. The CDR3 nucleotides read TGTGCCAGCAGCCAAGGACCGGGACAGTACCGATACGAGCAGTACTTC.

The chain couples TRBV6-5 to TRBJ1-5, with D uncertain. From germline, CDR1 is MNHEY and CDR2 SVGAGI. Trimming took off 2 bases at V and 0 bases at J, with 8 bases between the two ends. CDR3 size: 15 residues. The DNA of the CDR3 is TGTGCCAGCAGTTACAGTTATAATAGCAATCAGCCCCAGCATTTT. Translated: CASSYSYNSNQPQHF.

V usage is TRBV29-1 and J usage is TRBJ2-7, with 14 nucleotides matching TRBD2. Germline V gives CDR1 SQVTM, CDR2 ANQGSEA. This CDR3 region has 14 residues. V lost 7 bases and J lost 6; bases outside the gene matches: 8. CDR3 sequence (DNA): TGCAGCGCTAAGGGGGGACTAGCGGGAGCCGAGCAGTACTTC. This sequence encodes CSAKGGLAGAEQYF.

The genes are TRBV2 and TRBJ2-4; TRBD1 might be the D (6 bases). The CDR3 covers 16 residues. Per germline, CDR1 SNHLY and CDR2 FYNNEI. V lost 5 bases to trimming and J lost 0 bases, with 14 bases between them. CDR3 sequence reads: CASSTWDTLAKNIQYF. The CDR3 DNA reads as TGTGCCAGCAGTACCTGGGACACACTAGCCAAAAACATTCAGTACTTC.

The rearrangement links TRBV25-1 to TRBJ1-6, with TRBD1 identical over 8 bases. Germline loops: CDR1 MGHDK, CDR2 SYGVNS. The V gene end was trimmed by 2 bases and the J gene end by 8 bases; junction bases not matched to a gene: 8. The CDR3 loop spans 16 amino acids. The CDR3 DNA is TGTGCCAGCAGTGAACCTACCGGGACAGGCCATTCACCCCTCCACTTT. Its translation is CASSEPTGTGHSPLHF.

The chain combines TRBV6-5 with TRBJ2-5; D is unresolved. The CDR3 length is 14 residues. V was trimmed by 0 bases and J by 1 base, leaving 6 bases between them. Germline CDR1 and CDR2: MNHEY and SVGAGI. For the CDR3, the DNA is TGTGCCAGCAGTTACTCTGGCCTCCAAGAGACCCAGTACTTC. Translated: CASSYSGLQETQYF.